Listed below are T cell receptor beta chains from one sample, sequenced in a study of cytomegalovirus exposure and HLA in healthy donors. Sequencing used immunoSEQ multiplex PCR; TCRdb keeps in-frame clones, though not all of them. Counted here are over 120,000 clones, roughly 79% occurring once; the ten biggest clones make up 1.4%. The source material was PBMCs. These TCRs come from a young man in good health and CMV-seropositive. CDR3s include the opening cysteine and the closing phenylalanine or tryptophan. Each record gives: CDR3 protein, J gene, V gene.

CDR3: CASSLLQGWGYEQYF
J: TRBJ2-7
V: TRBV5-6

CDR3: CASRRGLAVGTDTQYF
J: TRBJ2-3
V: TRBV2

CDR3: CASSPGTATYEQYF
J: .
V: TRBV27

CDR3: CASSFGTNYGYTF
J: TRBJ1-2
V: TRBV7-9

CDR3: CASRTGDNSPLHF
J: TRBJ1-6
V: TRBV18

CDR3: CASSLAIATGELFF
J: TRBJ2-2
V: TRBV5-1

CDR3: CASSLDRVGINEQFF
J: TRBJ2-1
V: TRBV5-1

CDR3: CASIPGQGVSGNTIYF
J: TRBJ1-3
V: TRBV28

CDR3: CASSGTSGETQYF
J: TRBJ2-5
V: TRBV25-1

CDR3: CASTYQETQYF
J: TRBJ2-5
V: TRBV18

CDR3: CASSYLTSGGTDTQYF
J: TRBJ2-3
V: TRBV6-5

CDR3: CASTSGRDRGIDTQYF
J: TRBJ2-3
V: TRBV2

CDR3: CASRWGQGAGELFF
J: TRBJ2-2
V: TRBV2

CDR3: CASSKGLSRNEQFF
J: TRBJ2-1
V: TRBV7-6

CDR3: CASSLPGVNTEAFF
J: TRBJ1-1
V: TRBV28

CDR3: CASTPRGDPNPGELFF
J: TRBJ2-2
V: TRBV11-3

CDR3: CASSEQGLDGYTF
J: TRBJ1-2
V: TRBV10-2

CDR3: CASSEVQGAGYEQYF
J: TRBJ2-7
V: TRBV2

CDR3: CASSLGLGGGGASETQYF
J: TRBJ2-5
V: TRBV7-9

CDR3: CASREDRVDTQYF
J: TRBJ2-3
V: TRBV19

CDR3: CASSSTSGGAETQYF
J: TRBJ2-5
V: TRBV10-1

CDR3: CATSRDWAGGHSPLHF
J: TRBJ1-6
V: TRBV15

CDR3: CASSLVGGEGKQYF
J: TRBJ2-7
V: TRBV7-2

CDR3: CASCVGETQYF
J: TRBJ2-5
V: TRBV19

CDR3: CASSLGTSGVMNEQFF
J: TRBJ2-1
V: TRBV7-8

CDR3: CASSSPGTSGSYEQYF
J: .
V: TRBV6-6

CDR3: CASSTMTGEGNIQYF
J: TRBJ2-4
V: TRBV5-4

CDR3: CSVAPGQGVIYF
J: TRBJ2-5
V: TRBV29-1

CDR3: CASSDQGVRAAEAFF
J: TRBJ1-1
V: TRBV2

CDR3: CASSLPGRTPLHF
J: TRBJ1-6
V: TRBV28

CDR3: CASSPAGTREELFF
J: TRBJ2-2
V: TRBV18

CDR3: CASSPDTVADEQYF
J: TRBJ2-7
V: TRBV2

CDR3: CASTDPGSYEQYF
J: .
V: TRBV6-6

CDR3: CASSWGQGNGYTF
J: TRBJ1-2
V: TRBV13

CDR3: CASSLGQGIAYEQYF
J: TRBJ2-7
V: TRBV7-6

CDR3: CASSLALMTGKDSNQPQHF
J: TRBJ1-5
V: TRBV7-8

CDR3: CASSVEGVSGGYTF
J: TRBJ1-2
V: TRBV9

CDR3: CASSEGPSGTSSEYF
J: TRBJ2-7
V: TRBV25-1

CDR3: CASRVTGSHQPQHF
J: TRBJ1-5
V: TRBV2

CDR3: CAWTLDGFSEQFF
J: TRBJ2-1
V: TRBV30

CDR3: CASSAIGTASEQFF
J: TRBJ2-1
V: TRBV2

CDR3: CASSLAGTGDRAGELFF
J: TRBJ2-2
V: TRBV5-1

CDR3: CASSRISGTTSEQYF
J: .
V: TRBV2

CDR3: CASGTSGRNEQFF
J: TRBJ2-1
V: TRBV5-1

CDR3: CASSFGFKPNRGTEAFF
J: TRBJ1-1
V: TRBV28

CDR3: CASSGDSLNYGYTF
J: TRBJ1-2
V: TRBV25-1

CDR3: CASSLASSSEQYF
J: TRBJ2-7
V: TRBV7-2

CDR3: CASSSPSGGAGTDTQYF
J: TRBJ2-3
V: TRBV27

CDR3: CASSDWQTNYGYTF
J: TRBJ1-2
V: TRBV2

CDR3: CASSPTTDTQYF
J: TRBJ2-3
V: TRBV18

CDR3: CASRLDRDRNTEAFF
J: TRBJ1-1
V: TRBV28

CDR3: CASSDTGGNYGYTF
J: TRBJ1-2
V: TRBV6-1

CDR3: CSADSNTDTQYF
J: TRBJ2-3
V: TRBV29-1

CDR3: CASSLDGTGGSNQPQHF
J: TRBJ1-5
V: TRBV7-2

CDR3: CASSHAKGAAGELFF
J: TRBJ2-2
V: TRBV4-2

CDR3: CASSSTTGLNGYTF
J: TRBJ1-2
V: TRBV5-1

CDR3: CASSPGFLYTDTQYF
J: TRBJ2-3
V: TRBV27

CDR3: CASSQARVDSPLHF
J: TRBJ1-6
V: TRBV5-4

CDR3: CASSPPGLSYEQYF
J: TRBJ2-7
V: TRBV18